The clone carrying this TCR beta chain turned up a few times. Antigen specificity is unknown. This entry comes from a study of cytomegalovirus exposure and HLA in healthy donors. Whole-study findings and limits: Near-uniform donor sequencing depth was presumed by presence/absence analyses. It was approximately 150 TCR beta chains that were listed as cytomegalovirus-associated. An observed cluster of highly shared sequence variants was recorded as a likely sequencing artifact.

Vbeta (60) and Jbeta (13) primers were used in the PCR. Original handling: Some 10 million of the about 80 million unique TCR beta chains counted in a later analysis were shared. Sequencing was performed with immunoSEQ multiplex PCR; in TCRdb, only in-frame clones are kept and a portion is missing. Clone size and the V and J calls come from that table; the DNA yielded D and trimming. The sample lists approximately 160,000 clones, more than 70% seen once, with 0.38% in the top ten. The germline gives CDR1 SGHNT, CDR2 YYREEE (reference sequence). The CDR3 consists of 14 residues. Trimming left V 5 bases short and J 4 bases short, with 12 bases between.

V usage is TRBV5-4 and J usage is TRBJ1-4; D perhaps matches TRBD1 (6 bases). The sequenced sample consisted of PBMCs. The sequence derives from a boy between 2 and 10 years old in good health and CMV-seronegative. The CDR3 coding sequence is TGTGCCAGCAGTCCCGACAGGATTAATGAAAAACTGTTTTTT. It encodes CASSPDRINEKLFF. The complete variable domain, with remaining parts taken from reference TRBV5-4 and TRBJ1-4, reads ETGVTQSPTHLIKTRGQQVTLRCSSQSGHNTVSWYQQALGQGPQFIFQYYREEENGRGNFPPRFSGLQFPNYSSELNVNALELDDSALYLCASSPDRINEKLFFGSGTQLSVL.